This T cell receptor (beta chain) was retrieved from a study of T cell repertoires in cytomegalovirus infection. Comments on this clonotype: Its target is unknown. The junction does not match germline at one end; this may be a read error.

Germline CDR1 is MNHEY and CDR2 is SMNVEV (reference sequence). The CDR3 is 14 amino acids. The study, taken as a whole, reports: There were HLA-C-restricted CMV-specific TCR beta clonotypes dominating the ex vivo response.

TCRdb reprocessed the reads via MiXCR and lists one record per CDR3 protein. The profile shows 900,000 to 950,000 distinct CDR3 sequences, around 32% of them singletons. This receptor was obtained from a human donor in good health (CMV status not recorded). Some clones in this sample may be carry-over from other donors' samples. The chain combines TRBV27 with TRBJ1-1, with TRBD1 as a possible D gene (5 bases). The sequenced sample was cultured CD8+ T cells from PBMCs, obtained from culture after CMV antigen stimulation. The CDR3 nucleotides read TGTACCAGCAGTTGGGGAAGGGGTGGGACTGAAGCTTTCTTT. Amino acids: CTSSWGRGGTEAFF.